The entry below gives a single T cell receptor beta chain sequence along with its context. These data come from a study of blood T cell repertoires in COVID-19. Study at large: Acute and convalescent COVID-19 specimens originated in the United States, Italy and Spain.

The V gene's germline CDR1 is SGDLS and CDR2 YYNGEE. Trimming took off 3 bases at V and 0 bases at J, with 13 bases between the two ends. The CDR3 runs to 16 residues. Some clones are missing from TCRdb's copy, which holds only in-frame ones; the method was immunoSEQ multiplex PCR. This repertoire shows 200,000 to 250,000 clones, 75% to 85% found once; its top ten account for around 1.3%. Followed longitudinally, the Seattle patients had been enrolled during active infection. This receptor was obtained from a woman in her twenties or thirties with COVID-19, enrolled during active disease. The chain couples TRBV9 to TRBJ1-3; D call uncertain. The specimen was peripheral blood. CDR3 nucleotides: TGTGCCAGCAGCGGAATCGACACCTCCTCTGGAAACACCATATATTTT. Translation gives CASSGIDTSSGNTIYF.